This T cell receptor beta chain was identified in a study of blood T cell repertoires in COVID-19. Study context: Italy, Spain and the United States were the sources of the convalescent and acute COVID-19 samples. T cells, B-cell-depleted T cells, or PBMCs provided the cDNA or gDNA that served as material.

The CDR3 is 14 residues long. Germline CDR1 LGHDT, CDR2 YNNKEL (reference sequence). The ends lost 6 bases at V and 3 bases at J; junction bases unmatched: 4. In the source study's methods: The assay estimated nucleated cells by amplifying reference gene primers. The data were produced by immunoSEQ multiplex PCR, yet TCRdb's version contains in-frame clones alone and is incomplete. D and trimming were read from the DNA, whereas the V and J calls and clone size are those reported in that table. The sample lists nearly 200,000 clones; 82% were seen once. This chain connects TRBV3-1 (or the pseudogene TRBV3-2) to TRBJ2-1; TRBD2 matches 8 bases. This TCR came from a human donor with acute or convalescent COVID-19. The donor label of this sample is uncertain. What was sequenced was peripheral blood. This CDR3 is CASRVSGDYNEQFF. The CDR3 nucleotides read TGTGCCAGCAGGGTTAGCGGGGACTACAATGAGCAGTTCTTC.